The 21 T cell receptor beta chains in this list originate from one sample, sequenced in a study of cytomegalovirus exposure and HLA in healthy donors. Produced via immunoSEQ multiplex PCR; TCRdb's table is partial and in-frame only. The profile covers some 320,000 clones, with roughly 90% appearing a single time and approximately 1.1% taken by the ten largest. What was sequenced was PBMCs. The receptors derive from a woman in her twenties or thirties in good health and CMV-seropositive.

This rearrangement joins TRBV11-2 to TRBJ2-7; D not certain. Germline V gene data show CDR1 as SGHAT and CDR2 as FQNNGV. The length of the CDR3 is 15 residues. V gave up 2 bases and J gave up 0 bases, with 11 bases separating them. The CDR3 bases are TGTGCCAGCAGCTTACCGCCGGTTTACTCCTACGAGCAGTACTTC. Amino acids: CASSLPPVYSYEQYF.

V and J are TRBV7-2 and TRBJ1-1; D remains unclear. CDR3 length equals 13 residues. CDR1 and CDR2 from the germline V gene are SGHTA and FQGNSA. The V and J ends lost 5 bases and 11 bases respectively, with 18 bases between them. The CDR3 DNA is TGTGCCAGCAGCCAATTCAGGTCAACTGGCGCTTTCTTT. Residues: CASSQFRSTGAFF.

This clone was observed a few times. The rearrangement joins TRBV14 to TRBJ1-1; D gene ambiguous. Germline V gives CDR1 SGHDN, CDR2 FVKESK. CDR3 length: 14 amino acids. The V and J ends lost 4 bases and 1 base respectively, with 10 bases between them. CDR3 sequence: CASSRGKGNTEAFF. CDR3 bases: TGTGCCAGCAGCCGAGGGAAGGGGAACACTGAAGCTTTCTTT.

The V and J genes are TRBV27 and TRBJ1-2, with a tentative D call TRBD1 (6 bases). The CDR3 is 15 amino acids. V was trimmed by 6 bases and J by 2 bases, leaving 16 bases between them. The V gene's germline CDR1 is MNHEY and CDR2 SMNVEV (reference sequence). Here the CDR3 DNA reads TGTGCCAGCAGCCCGAGGGGGGGCGTAAACTATGGCTACACCTTC. This encodes CASSPRGGVNYGYTF.

The CDR3, as DNA: TGCGCCAGCAGCCCGCGCCCCTACGGACAGTTCGCGAACACCGGGGAGCTGTTTTTT. Translated: CASSPRPYGQFANTGELFF. V usage is TRBV5-1 and J usage is TRBJ2-2; tentative D call: TRBD1 (6 bases). V was trimmed by 4 bases and J by 0 bases, leaving 22 bases between them. Germline-derived CDR1 and CDR2 are SGHRS and YFSETQ. The CDR3 is made up of 19 amino acids.

The chain has TRBV28 and TRBJ2-7; TRBD1 or TRBD2 may be the D gene (7 bases each). Trimming pared 5 bases from V and 3 bases from J, leaving 17 bases between. There are 15 residues in the CDR3. Germline V gene lookup returns CDR1 MDHEN and CDR2 SYDVKM. CDR3 nucleotide sequence: TGTGCCAGCAGTATCGGGGGGACAGCCTTCTACGAGCAGTACTTC. Amino acids: CASSIGGTAFYEQYF.

The V call is TRBV28, the J call TRBJ1-6, with 7 bases that match TRBD1. The V gene end was trimmed by 3 bases and the J gene end by 7 bases; junction bases not matched to a gene: 0. Germline-derived CDR1 and CDR2 are MDHEN and SYDVKM. The CDR3 is 13 residues long. CDR3 protein: CASSFRGNSPLHF. Here the CDR3 DNA reads TGTGCCAGCAGTTTCAGGGGGAATTCACCCCTCCACTTT.

This clone was recorded a few times. The chain recombines TRBV27 with TRBJ2-7; perhaps D is TRBD1 or TRBD2 (5 bases each). The germline gives CDR1 MNHEY, CDR2 SMNVEV (reference sequence). The CDR3 contains 13 residues. Deletions cut 3 bases from V and 0 bases from J, with 6 bases between. The chain's CDR3 is CASSLRGSYEQYF. CDR3 bases: TGTGCCAGCAGTTTGAGGGGCTCCTACGAGCAGTACTTC.

This chain uses TRBV7-9 with TRBJ1-5; D perhaps matches TRBD1 (6 bases). Germline V CDR1 and CDR2: SEHNR, FQNEAQ (reference sequence). CDR3 length: 13 residues. V was clipped by 10 bases and J by 7 bases, with 17 bases between them. CDR3 sequence: CATSDSPLQPQHF. CDR3 DNA sequence: TGTGCCACTTCGGACAGCCCCCTACAGCCCCAGCATTTT.

This chain links TRBV5-8 with TRBJ1-2; D is unresolved. The CDR3 is 13 residues long. Per the germline V gene, CDR1 is SGHTS and CDR2 is YDEGEE. Trimming took 7 bases from V and 6 from J, leaving 16 bases between them. In DNA, the CDR3 is TGTGCCAGCCACAGACTCCCCTCGGATGGCTACACCTTC. The encoded protein is CASHRLPSDGYTF. The full variable domain, in which reference TRBV5-8 and TRBJ1-2 provide the parts outside the CDR3, is EAGVTQSPTHLIKTRGQQATLRCSPISGHTSVYWYQQALGLGLQFLLWYDEGEERNRGNFPPRFSGRQFPNYSSELNVNALELEDSALYLCASHRLPSDGYTFGSGTRLTVV.

About this clone: The same CDR3 arises from other DNA sequences in this sample as well. This chain links TRBV11-2 with TRBJ1-1; D not certain. Germline CDR1 reads SGHAT; CDR2 reads FQNNGV. V was pared by 1 base and J by 1 base, with 4 bases between. This CDR3 spans 13 amino acids. CDR3 amino acids: CASSLGGNTEAFF. Written as DNA, the CDR3 is TGTGCCAGCAGCTTAGGGGGGAACACTGAAGCTTTCTTT.

The chain couples TRBV28 to TRBJ1-1; D uncertain. V was trimmed by 8 bases and J by 4 bases, leaving 8 bases between them. The germline V gene has CDR1 MDHEN and CDR2 SYDVKM. The CDR3 contains 11 residues. CDR3 region: CASPSGTEAFF. CDR3 bases: TGTGCCAGCCCCTCGGGCACTGAAGCTTTCTTT.

This sequence joins TRBV4-3 and TRBJ1-6, with 9 bases fitting TRBD1. After removal of 0 bases from V and 10 bases from J, the junction contained 10 bases not matched to a gene. The germline gives CDR1 LGHNA, CDR2 YSLEER. The CDR3 loop spans 17 amino acids. This chain's CDR3 is CASSQDGGQGFNSPLHF. As DNA, the CDR3 is TGCGCCAGCAGCCAAGATGGGGGACAGGGATTTAACTCACCCCTCCACTTT.

V and J are TRBV29-1 and TRBJ2-7; TRBD1 matches at 11 bases. The CDR3 extends over 15 amino acids. Germline V CDR1 and CDR2: SQVTM, ANQGSEA. V shed 6 bases, J shed 6 bases, and the junction held 13 bases outside the gene matches. DNA of the CDR3: TGCAGCGTAGCCCGCGCCCGGGACAGGGGGGCCGAGCAGTACTTC. It is translated as CSVARARDRGAEQYF.

V gene TRBV28 combines with J gene TRBJ2-7, with 8 bases that match TRBD2. This CDR3 comprises 12 residues. After removal of 8 bases from V and 3 bases from J, the junction contained 3 bases not matched to a gene. Per the germline V gene, CDR1 is MDHEN and CDR2 is SYDVKM. The CDR3 DNA is TGTGCCAGCCGGACTAGCAGCTACGAGCAGTACTTC. Amino acids: CASRTSSYEQYF.

The chain combines TRBV2 with TRBJ2-7; 7 positions agree with TRBD2. CDR3 length: 14 residues. The V and J ends lost 3 bases and 4 bases, in that order; junction bases with no gene match: 6. Germline lookup yields CDR1 SNHLY and CDR2 FYNNEI. The chain's CDR3 is CASSDGLADYEQYF. Here the CDR3 DNA reads TGTGCCAGCAGTGACGGGCTAGCGGATTACGAGCAGTACTTC. The full variable domain, completed using reference TRBV2 and TRBJ2-7, is EPEVTQTPSHQVTQMGQEVILRCVPISNHLYFYWYRQILGQKVEFLVSFYNNEISEKSEIFDDQFSVERPDGSNFTLKIRSTKLEDSAMYFCASSDGLADYEQYFGPGTRLTVT.

V and J are TRBV15 and TRBJ2-2; TRBD2 matches at 10 bases. Germline assignment: CDR1 LNHNV and CDR2 YYDKDF (reference sequence). V shed 5 bases and J 4 bases; nucleotides not matched to a gene: 7. The CDR3 loop spans 16 amino acids. The CDR3 DNA follows: TGTGCCACCAGCGAGACTAGCGGGTGGGGCACCGGGGAGCTGTTTTTT. Its protein is CATSETSGWGTGELFF.

This clone is a singleton in its sample. DNA of the CDR3: TGTGCCAGCAGTTCCCACGACAGGGACACTGAAGCTTTCTTT. Encoded protein: CASSSHDRDTEAFF. The chain joins TRBV27 to TRBJ1-1, with 7 bases identical to TRBD1. CDR3 length: 14 residues. Trimming cost V 4 bases and J 3 bases; bases outside gene matches: 5. Germline V gene data show CDR1 as MNHEY and CDR2 as SMNVEV (reference sequence).

The chain couples TRBV4-3 to TRBJ1-4, with D tentatively TRBD1 (5 bases). In germline, CDR1 is LGHNA, CDR2 YSLEER. This CDR3 comprises 14 residues. Between the trimmed V and J ends, which lost 8 bases and 1 base, there was a span of 11 bases. CDR3 region: CASGQGGTNEKLFF. In nucleotides, the CDR3 is TGCGCCAGCGGGCAGGGTGGAACTAATGAAAAACTGTTTTTT.

With respect to this clone: Other DNA sequences in the same sample also yield this CDR3. The chain has TRBV6-5 and TRBJ1-2, with 8 bases aligning to TRBD1. The CDR3 is 12 residues long. Germline V CDR1 and CDR2: MNHEY, SVGAGI. J gave up 7 bases and V 5 bases, and 3 bases lay outside the gene matches. CDR3 residues: CASSLQGGGYTF. The CDR3 nucleotides read TGTGCCAGCAGTCTACAGGGGGGTGGCTACACCTTC.

The sample holds one count of this clone. The chain uses TRBV4-3 and TRBJ1-2, with D perhaps TRBD1 (6 bases). Germline lookup yields CDR1 LGHNA and CDR2 YSLEER. The CDR3 has 15 amino acids. V lost 0 bases, J lost 3 bases, and 11 bases lay in between. CDR3: CASSQDRGSDYGYTF. The CDR3 region has the DNA TGCGCCAGCAGCCAAGACAGGGGTTCGGACTATGGCTACACCTTC.